This record looks at one TCR beta chain sequence and its context. Treatment specified: roughly 19 received Ad26.COV2.S at low or high dose, single or two shots; roughly five received placebo; per-sample allocation not given. Sampling happened 63 days after the first vaccine or placebo injection. An Ad26 vector was used to express Wuhan-strain SARS-CoV-2 spike as the vaccine. The source of the sample is a study of Ad26.COV2.S vaccination and SARS-CoV-2 variants. Study-level information: Ad26.COV2.S shots went into the muscle once or twice, 56 days apart.

V lost 8 bases to trimming and J lost 0 bases; unmatched junction nucleotides: 10. The CDR3 covers 15 residues. Per the germline V gene, CDR1 is MNHEY and CDR2 is SMNVEV (reference sequence). TCRdb keeps only in-frame clones here, not all; method: immunoSEQ multiplex PCR. The sample records more than 300,000 clones, about nine tenths being singletons. The rearrangement uses TRBV27 and TRBJ2-7; TRBD1 matches 7 bases. The receptor was isolated from a person between 18 and 59 years old who received the Ad26.COV2.S COVID-19 vaccine or a placebo. The specimen comprised peripheral blood, sampled in a trial of Ad26.COV2.S vaccine versus placebo. CDR3 sequence: CASGRTGASSYEQYF. In nucleotides, the CDR3 is TGTGCCAGCGGGCGAACAGGGGCGAGCTCCTACGAGCAGTACTTC.